Below, 9 T cell receptor beta chains from the same sample are listed, as sequenced in a study of blood T cell repertoires in COVID-19. Profiling relied on immunoSEQ multiplex PCR, and the TCRdb table lists in-frame clones only, not all of them. The data show some 270,000 clones, roughly four fifths seen once. The sample was peripheral blood. The receptors were sampled from a person aged 65 to 85 with COVID-19, enrolled during active disease.

The chain joins TRBV6-4 to TRBJ1-2; perhaps TRBD1 as D (5 bases). This CDR3 is built from 14 residues. Per germline, CDR1 MRHNA and CDR2 SNTAGT. Trimming stripped 3 bases from V and 4 bases from J, with 12 bases between. The CDR3 loop reads CASSESGGSYGYTF. The DNA for the CDR3 is TGTGCCAGCAGTGAAAGCGGGGGTTCCTATGGCTACACCTTC.

The chain joins TRBV7-2 to TRBJ2-3, with D perhaps matching TRBD1 (6 bases). The CDR3 consists of 13 residues. V was shortened by 1 base and J by 7 bases, with 9 bases between the two germline ends. From germline, CDR1 is SGHTA and CDR2 FQGNSA. The CDR3 bases are TGTGCCAGCAGCTTAGGTACAGGGAATACGCAGTATTTT. Residues: CASSLGTGNTQYF.

Remarks on this clone: A junction boundary mismatches the germline segment, possibly from a read error. This chain joins TRBV2 and TRBJ2-7; a weak D match, TRBD1 (6 bases). The germline V gene has CDR1 SNHLY and CDR2 FYNNEI. The CDR3 totals 17 residues. For the CDR3, the DNA is TGTGCCAGCAGCGACGGTGGGTGGGGGCCGACCTCCGACGAGCAGTACTTC. Amino acids: CASSDGGWGPTSDEQYF.

The V call is TRBV20-1, the J call TRBJ2-4; maybe TRBD2 (7 bases). The germline V gene has CDR1 DFQATT and CDR2 SNEGSKA (reference sequence). V lost 3 bases and J lost 2, with 23 bases in between. The CDR3 covers 18 residues. CDR3: CSASFLQGGSFSKNIQYF. The CDR3 bases are TGCAGTGCTAGTTTTTTACAGGGAGGGTCCTTTTCCAAAAACATTCAGTACTTC.

This CDR3 is CASSLVVGVNTEAFF. CDR3 DNA: TGTGCCAGCAGCTTGGTTGTCGGGGTGAACACTGAAGCTTTCTTT. The V call is TRBV5-5, the J call TRBJ1-1; D is unclear. V lost 0 bases, J lost 0 bases, and 9 bases lay in between. The CDR3 spans 15 residues. CDR1 is SGHKS and CDR2 is YYEKEE in the germline V gene (reference sequence). Based on the CDR3 plus reference TRBV5-5 and TRBJ1-1, the full variable domain is DAGVTQSPTHLIKTRGQQVTLRCSPISGHKSVSWYQQVLGQGPQFIFQYYEKEERGRGNFPDRFSARQFPNYSSELNVNALLLGDSALYLCASSLVVGVNTEAFFGQGTRLTVV.

The chain uses TRBV7-2 and TRBJ2-6; tentative D call: TRBD1 (6 bases). Germline V lookup: CDR1 SGHTA, CDR2 FQGNSA. The CDR3 has 16 amino acids. Deletions cut 7 bases from V and 2 bases from J, with 15 bases between. This chain's CDR3 is CASNTQGSAGANVLTF. CDR3 DNA: TGTGCCAGCAACACACAGGGTTCGGCTGGGGCCAACGTCCTGACTTTC.

This chain links TRBV9 with TRBJ2-1, with 9 bases that match TRBD2. The CDR3 is 15 residues long. Trimming took 4 bases from V and 6 from J; bases not matched to a gene: 8. The germline gives CDR1 SGDLS, CDR2 YYNGEE. This CDR3 is CASSHSGSSGNEQFF. As DNA, the CDR3 is TGTGCCAGCAGCCATAGCGGGAGTTCGGGCAATGAGCAGTTCTTC.

Details on this clone: The same CDR3 arises from other DNA sequences in this sample as well. The rearrangement uses TRBV29-1 and TRBJ2-7; 9 positions match TRBD1. Germline CDR1 is SQVTM and CDR2 is ANQGSEA. The CDR3 is 13 amino acids. Trimming at V came to 6 bases and at J to 1 base, leaving 4 bases not matched to a gene. CDR3 protein: CSVGGTGSYEQYF. The CDR3 DNA reads TGCAGCGTCGGGGGGACAGGGTCCTACGAGCAGTACTTC.

This clone showed up just a few times. The gene calls are TRBV29-1 and TRBJ1-2; possible D gene TRBD1, 5 bases. Germline lookup yields CDR1 SQVTM and CDR2 ANQGSEA. Trimming shortened V by 7 bases and J by 8 bases, and 20 bases separated the two germline ends. The CDR3 sequence is 13 residues long. The CDR3 coding sequence is TGCAGCGCCCCCCTGGTGGGGGAGGGAGGCTACACCTTC. This translates into CSAPLVGEGGYTF.